Shown below are 6 T cell receptor beta chains from a single sample sequenced in a study of cytomegalovirus exposure and HLA in healthy donors. Primers included in the PCR were 60 Vbeta and 13 Jbeta primers. Sequenced by immunoSEQ multiplex PCR; TCRdb stores in-frame clones only, minus some. The sample is made up of some 110,000 clones, and the top ten hold around 3.4% of it. The specimen sequenced was PBMCs. The source is a man aged 25 to 40 in good health and CMV-seronegative.

This sequence joins TRBV19 and TRBJ1-6; TRBD1 matches at 7 bases. The CDR3 length is 15 residues. CDR1 is LNHDA, CDR2 SQIVND, per germline (reference sequence). V was clipped by 3 bases and J by 6 bases; unmatched bases: 5. The CDR3 region is CASSIFGDSNSPLHF. In DNA, the CDR3 is TGTGCCAGTAGTATTTTTGGGGACAGTAATTCACCCCTCCACTTT.

This sequence joins TRBV4-3 and TRBJ2-5; 7 positions agree with TRBD1. V lost 6 bases and J lost 3; bases outside the gene matches: 13. The germline CDR1 and CDR2 sequences are LGHNA and YSLEER. The CDR3 runs to 16 residues. The CDR3 sequence: CASSPTGVSGEETQYF. The CDR3 DNA follows: TGCGCCAGCAGTCCCACAGGGGTCAGCGGCGAAGAGACCCAGTACTTC.

CDR3 region: CASSEWDRVRQPQHF. The CDR3 DNA is TGTGCCAGCAGTGAGTGGGACAGGGTTAGGCAGCCCCAGCATTTT. V is TRBV2 and J is TRBJ1-5; 9 bases are a match to TRBD1. With V trimmed by 3 bases and J by 7 bases, 7 bases remained unmatched. Germline CDR1 reads SNHLY; CDR2 reads FYNNEI. The CDR3 has 15 amino acids. Using reference TRBV2 and TRBJ1-5 for the parts outside the CDR3, the full variable domain is EPEVTQTPSHQVTQMGQEVILRCVPISNHLYFYWYRQILGQKVEFLVSFYNNEISEKSEIFDDQFSVERPDGSNFTLKIRSTKLEDSAMYFCASSEWDRVRQPQHFGDGTRLSIL.

The V call is TRBV27, the J call TRBJ1-3, with D uncertain. Germline V gene lookup returns CDR1 MNHEY and CDR2 SMNVEV (reference sequence). V lost 3 bases to trimming and J lost 0 bases, with 12 bases between them. The CDR3 is 16 residues long. CDR3 nucleotides: TGTGCCAGCAGTTTTACGGCGGGCCACTCTGGAAACACCATATATTTT. Translating it yields CASSFTAGHSGNTIYF.

This chain links TRBV11-2 with TRBJ2-5; 10 bases are a match to TRBD2. Germline CDR1 is SGHAT and CDR2 is FQNNGV. The V gene end was trimmed by 5 bases and the J gene end by 3 bases; junction bases not matched to a gene: 0. This CDR3 has 13 amino acids. Written as DNA, the CDR3 is TGTGCCAGCAGCGGACTAGCGGAAGAGACCCAGTACTTC. Its translation is CASSGLAEETQYF.

This rearrangement joins TRBV29-1 to TRBJ2-5; 8 nucleotides agree with TRBD2. Trimming at V came to 7 bases and at J to 5 bases, leaving 9 bases not matched to a gene. This CDR3 comprises 13 residues. Germline CDR1 reads SQVTM; CDR2 reads ANQGSEA. Here the CDR3 DNA reads TGCAGCGCAAGCGGGGGCGGTGGGGAGACCCAGTACTTC. Amino acid sequence: CSASGGGGETQYF. Full variable domain (outside the CDR3, taken from reference TRBV29-1 and TRBJ2-5): SAVISQKPSRDICQRGTSLTIQCQVDSQVTMMFWYRQQPGQSLTLIATANQGSEATYESGFVIDKFPISRPNLTFSTLTVSNMSPEDSSIYLCSASGGGGETQYFGPGTRLLVL.